A single sample gave rise to the 2 T cell receptor beta chains below, sequenced in a study of shared clonotypes between healthy human individuals. Sequencing used immunoSEQ multiplex PCR; TCRdb keeps in-frame clones, though not all of them. In the table there are hundreds of thousands of clones, around two thirds of which are singletons. Sequenced sample: memory CD4+ T cells sorted from blood. Subset of the sample: CD45RA-negative fraction. All receptors come from a man aged 25-45 years in good health.

V usage is TRBV29-1 and J usage is TRBJ2-5; maybe TRBD2 (5 bases). The CDR3 contains 14 residues. Germline lookup yields CDR1 SQVTM and CDR2 ANQGSEA. The V and J ends lost 7 bases and 0 bases respectively, with 15 bases between them. The CDR3 DNA is TGCAGCGCCGAGGGCCGCGAAAACCAAGAGACCCAGTACTTC. Its translation: CSAEGRENQETQYF.

This rearrangement joins TRBV7-8 to TRBJ2-3, with D possibly TRBD1 on 7 matching bases. Germline V CDR1 and CDR2: SGHVS, FQNEAQ. The CDR3 extends over 16 amino acids. Between the trimmed V and J ends, which lost 0 bases and 9 bases, there was a span of 19 bases. CDR3 DNA: TGTGCCAGCAGCTTAGCCGTAGCCCAGGGGGGTTACACGCAGTATTTT. This gives the protein CASSLAVAQGGYTQYF.